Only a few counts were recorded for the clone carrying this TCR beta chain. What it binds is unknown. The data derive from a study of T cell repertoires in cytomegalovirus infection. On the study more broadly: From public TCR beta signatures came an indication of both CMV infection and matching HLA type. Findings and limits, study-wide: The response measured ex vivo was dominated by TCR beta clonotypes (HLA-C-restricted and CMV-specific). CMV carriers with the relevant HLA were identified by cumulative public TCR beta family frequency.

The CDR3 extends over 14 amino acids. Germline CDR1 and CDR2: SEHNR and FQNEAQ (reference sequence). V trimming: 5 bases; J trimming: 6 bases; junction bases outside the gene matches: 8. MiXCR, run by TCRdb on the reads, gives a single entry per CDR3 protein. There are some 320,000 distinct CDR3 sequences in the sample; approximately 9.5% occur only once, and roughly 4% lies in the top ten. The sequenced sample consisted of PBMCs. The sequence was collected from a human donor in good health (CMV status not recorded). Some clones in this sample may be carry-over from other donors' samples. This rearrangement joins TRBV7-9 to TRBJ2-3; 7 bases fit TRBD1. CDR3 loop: CASSPLKGADTQYF. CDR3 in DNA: TGTGCCAGCAGCCCCTTGAAGGGGGCCGATACGCAGTATTTT.